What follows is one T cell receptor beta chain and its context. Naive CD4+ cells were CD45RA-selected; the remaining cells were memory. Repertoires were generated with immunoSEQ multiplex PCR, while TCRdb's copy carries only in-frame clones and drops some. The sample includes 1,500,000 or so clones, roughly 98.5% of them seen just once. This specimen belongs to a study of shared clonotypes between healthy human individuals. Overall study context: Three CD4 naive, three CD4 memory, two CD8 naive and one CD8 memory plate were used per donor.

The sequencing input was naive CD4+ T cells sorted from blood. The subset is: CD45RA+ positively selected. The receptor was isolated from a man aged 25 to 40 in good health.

CDR3 sequence reads: CASSSGQQGTDTQYF. CDR3 in DNA: TGTGCCAGCAGCTCCGGACAGCAGGGCACAGATACGCAGTATTTT. The J gene is TRBJ2-3, the V gene TRBV11-3, with D perhaps TRBD1 (6 bases). Germline V lookup: CDR1 SGHNT, CDR2 YENEEA. The CDR3 totals 15 residues. V lost 4 bases and J lost 1, with 12 bases in between.